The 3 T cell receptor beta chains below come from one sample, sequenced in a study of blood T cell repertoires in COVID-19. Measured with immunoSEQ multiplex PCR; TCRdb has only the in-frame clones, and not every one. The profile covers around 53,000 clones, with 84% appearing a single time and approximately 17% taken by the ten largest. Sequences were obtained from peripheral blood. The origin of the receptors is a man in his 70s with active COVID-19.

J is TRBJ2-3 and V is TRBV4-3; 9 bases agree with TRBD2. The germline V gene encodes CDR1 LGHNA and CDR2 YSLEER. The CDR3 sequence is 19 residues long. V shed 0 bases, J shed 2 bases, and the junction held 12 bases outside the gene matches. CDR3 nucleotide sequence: TGCGCCAGCAGCCAAGAGTTTTCTTTAGCGGGAGTAACCACAGATACGCAGTATTTT. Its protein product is CASSQEFSLAGVTTDTQYF.

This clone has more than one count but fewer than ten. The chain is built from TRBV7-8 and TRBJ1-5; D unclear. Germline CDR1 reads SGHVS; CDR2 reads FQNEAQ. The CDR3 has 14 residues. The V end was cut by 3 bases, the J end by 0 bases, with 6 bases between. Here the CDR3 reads CASSFRNSNQPQHF. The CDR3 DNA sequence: TGTGCCAGCAGCTTCAGGAATAGCAATCAGCCCCAGCATTTT.

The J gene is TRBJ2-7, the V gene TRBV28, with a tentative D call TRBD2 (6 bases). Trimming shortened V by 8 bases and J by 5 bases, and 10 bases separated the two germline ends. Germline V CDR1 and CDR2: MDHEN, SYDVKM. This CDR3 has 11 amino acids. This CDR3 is CASSWGDEQYF. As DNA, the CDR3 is TGTGCCAGCTCATGGGGGGACGAGCAGTACTTC.